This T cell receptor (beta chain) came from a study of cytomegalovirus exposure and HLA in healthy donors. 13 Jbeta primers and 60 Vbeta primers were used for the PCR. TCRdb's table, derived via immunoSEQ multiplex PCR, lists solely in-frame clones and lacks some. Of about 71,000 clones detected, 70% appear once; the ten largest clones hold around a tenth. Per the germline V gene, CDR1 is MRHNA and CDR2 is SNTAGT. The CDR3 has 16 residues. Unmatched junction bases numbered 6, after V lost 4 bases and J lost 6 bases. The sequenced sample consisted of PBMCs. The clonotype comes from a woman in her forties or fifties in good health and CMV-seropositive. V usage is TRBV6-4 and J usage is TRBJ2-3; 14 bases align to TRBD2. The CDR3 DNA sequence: TGTGCCAGCAGTGGACTAGCGGGGGGGCCAGAGGATACGCAGTATTTT. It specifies CASSGLAGGPEDTQYF.